The 21 T cell receptor beta chains given below trace back to one sample, sequenced in a study of control samples from healthy donors and cancer patients. Assay: immunoSEQ multiplex PCR; the TCRdb copy retains only in-frame clones and omits some. The sample lists about 110,000 clones; roughly four fifths were seen once. The sample was blood. The receptors come from a woman aged 45-59 years in good health.

The chain employs TRBV19 and TRBJ1-2; 7 positions match TRBD1. From germline, CDR1 is LNHDA and CDR2 SQIVND (reference sequence). The CDR3 is 15 amino acids. Losses at the gene ends were 4 bases for V and 2 bases for J; bases not matched to a gene: 7. CDR3 sequence reads: CASSTGQALNYGYTF. CDR3 DNA sequence: TGTGCCAGTAGTACCGGACAGGCCTTAAACTATGGCTACACCTTC.

The chain couples TRBV19 to TRBJ1-5; 7 bases fit TRBD1. V lost 2 bases, J lost 4 bases, and 8 bases stayed unmatched. The CDR3 spans 16 residues. Germline lookup yields CDR1 LNHDA and CDR2 SQIVND (reference sequence). The CDR3 reads CASSIRTGMGNQPQHF. CDR3 DNA: TGTGCCAGTAGTATACGGACAGGCATGGGGAATCAGCCCCAGCATTTT.

This chain connects TRBV7-3 to TRBJ2-7; the D gene is possibly TRBD1 (6 bases). The CDR3 is 13 amino acids. Germline values: CDR1 SGHTA, CDR2 FQGTGA. Deletions cut 4 bases from V and 9 bases from J, with 16 bases between. This CDR3 is CASSSSPTGRQYF. The CDR3 coding sequence is TGTGCCAGCAGCTCATCGCCCACAGGGAGGCAGTACTTC.

The V and J genes are TRBV28 and TRBJ2-7, with a possible D match to TRBD1 (6 bases). CDR1 MDHEN and CDR2 SYDVKM come from the germline V gene. The V end was cut by 7 bases, the J end by 4 bases, with 17 bases between. There are 14 residues in the CDR3. CDR3 sequence reads: CASKLQGRGYEQYF. The CDR3 nucleotides are TGTGCCAGCAAATTGCAGGGGCGCGGATACGAGCAGTACTTC.

V gene TRBV24-1 combines with J gene TRBJ2-3; D may be TRBD2 (5 bases). Germline values: CDR1 KGHDR, CDR2 SFDVKD. The V and J ends lost 5 bases and 0 bases respectively, with 26 bases between them. There are 20 residues in the CDR3. This chain's CDR3 is CATSGNPSGKRSSSTDTQYF. CDR3 sequence (DNA): TGTGCCACCAGTGGTAACCCCTCCGGTAAGCGGTCCTCTAGCACAGATACGCAGTATTTT.

J is TRBJ1-4 and V is TRBV4-3, with 8 bases aligning to TRBD1. From germline, CDR1 is LGHNA and CDR2 YSLEER. CDR3 size: 17 residues. Germline trimming cut 0 bases from V and 1 base from J; bases unmatched to any gene: 4. CDR3 protein: CASSQDWGTGTNEKLFF. The CDR3, as DNA: TGCGCCAGCAGCCAAGATTGGGGGACAGGAACTAATGAAAAACTGTTTTTT.

This chain connects TRBV6-5 to TRBJ2-7, with a weak D call TRBD1 (5 bases). Germline-derived CDR1 and CDR2 are MNHEY and SVGAGI. Trimming pared 4 bases from V and 1 base from J, leaving 8 bases between. CDR3 length equals 13 residues. Here the CDR3 DNA reads TGTGCCAGCAGTTTAGCAGGGTCCTACGAGCAGTACTTC. This gives the protein CASSLAGSYEQYF.

The chain links TRBV3-1 (or the pseudogene TRBV3-2) to TRBJ2-3; D might be TRBD1 or TRBD2, each matching 5 bases. Trimming took 0 bases from V and 3 from J, leaving 10 bases between them. The CDR3 has 15 residues. The V gene's germline CDR1 is LGHDT and CDR2 YNNKEL (reference sequence). The CDR3 sequence is CASSQESRETDTQYF. The CDR3 DNA reads TGTGCCAGCAGCCAAGAATCCAGGGAGACAGATACGCAGTATTTT.

This rearrangement joins TRBV24-1 to TRBJ1-5, with D uncertain. There are 10 residues in the CDR3. Germline CDR1 is KGHDR and CDR2 is SFDVKD. The V gene lost 12 bases and the J gene lost 9 bases, with 11 bases spanning the gap. The CDR3 sequence is CALGLSPQHF. The CDR3 DNA follows: TGTGCCTTAGGGCTCTCGCCCCAGCATTTT.

CDR3: CASSQVQRGDYEQYF. In DNA form, the CDR3 reads TGCGCCAGCAGCCAAGTTCAACGAGGTGACTACGAGCAGTACTTC. The gene calls are TRBV4-1 and TRBJ2-7; D unclear. The germline V gene has CDR1 MGHRA and CDR2 YSYEKL. Trimming took off 1 base at V and 3 bases at J, with 13 bases between the two ends. The CDR3 contains 15 residues.

This rearrangement joins TRBV5-1 to TRBJ2-1; D uncertain. V lost 2 bases and J 5 bases, leaving 11 bases between the germline ends. CDR3 length equals 14 residues. CDR1 and CDR2 (germline): SGHRS, YFSETQ. The CDR3: CASSLRLSNNEQFF. CDR3 in DNA: TGCGCCAGCAGCTTAAGGCTATCTAACAATGAGCAGTTCTTC. Full variable domain (outside the CDR3, taken from reference TRBV5-1 and TRBJ2-1): KAGVTQTPRYLIKTRGQQVTLSCSPISGHRSVSWYQQTPGQGLQFLFEYFSETQRNKGNFPGRFSGRQFSNSRSEMNVSTLELGDSALYLCASSLRLSNNEQFFGPGTRLTVL.

The rearrangement joins TRBV30 to TRBJ2-3; D gene unclear. This CDR3 is built from 13 residues. Germline V gene sequence: CDR1 GTSNPN, CDR2 SVGIG (reference sequence). V lost 0 bases and J lost 6, with 10 bases in between. The CDR3 nucleotides are TGTGCCTGGAGTGTACGAATCGCCGATACGCAGTATTTT. This codes for CAWSVRIADTQYF.

This clone appeared once. The chain is built from TRBV5-5 and TRBJ1-2; D may be TRBD1 (6 bases). Between the trimmed V and J ends, which lost 4 bases and 5 bases, there was a span of 12 bases. Germline CDR1 SGHKS, CDR2 YYEKEE (reference sequence). The CDR3 runs to 13 residues. CDR3 residues: CASSPGGQYGYTF. In DNA, the CDR3 is TGTGCCAGCAGCCCCGGGGGGCAGTATGGCTACACCTTC. The whole variable domain, filled in from reference TRBV5-5 and TRBJ1-2, reads DAGVTQSPTHLIKTRGQQVTLRCSPISGHKSVSWYQQVLGQGPQFIFQYYEKEERGRGNFPDRFSARQFPNYSSELNVNALLLGDSALYLCASSPGGQYGYTFGSGTRLTVV.

The chain combines TRBV6-4 with TRBJ2-3; D tentatively reads TRBD1 or TRBD2 (5 bases each). Germline V gives CDR1 MRHNA, CDR2 SNTAGT. The germline V and J ends were trimmed by 6 bases and 7 bases, with 11 bases remaining between them. CDR3 length: 12 amino acids. CDR3 coding DNA: TGTGCCAGCAGCCGGGACGGGCATACGCAGTATTTT. Residues: CASSRDGHTQYF.

The chain is built from TRBV28 and TRBJ1-2; no clear D. Germline CDR1 and CDR2: MDHEN and SYDVKM. The CDR3 has 12 amino acids. Trimming shortened V by 8 bases and J by 7 bases, and 14 bases separated the two germline ends. CDR3 protein: CASFFGSLGYTF. The CDR3 nucleotides are TGTGCCAGCTTTTTTGGAAGTCTTGGCTACACCTTC.

About this clone: The identical CDR3 is also encoded by other nucleotide sequences in the sample. The chain recombines TRBV7-2 with TRBJ2-7; a possible D gene is TRBD1 (5 bases). Trimming left V 0 bases short and J 3 bases short, with 12 bases between. The CDR3 sequence is 15 residues long. Germline CDR1 SGHTA, CDR2 FQGNSA. The CDR3 here is CASSLAVGQGYEQYF. In DNA form, the CDR3 reads TGTGCCAGCAGCTTAGCGGTAGGGCAGGGCTACGAGCAGTACTTC.

The V call is TRBV3-1 (or the pseudogene TRBV3-2), the J call TRBJ2-3, with TRBD2 matching 10 bases. Germline values: CDR1 LGHDT, CDR2 YNNKEL (reference sequence). V dropped 1 base and J dropped 1; count of bases not matched to a gene: 2. CDR3 length: 16 residues. CDR3 nucleotide sequence: TGTGCCAGCAGCCAAGGGCTAGCGGGGGGCACAGATACGCAGTATTTT. It encodes CASSQGLAGGTDTQYF.

J is TRBJ2-4 and V is TRBV6-2 or TRBV6-3, with D perhaps given as TRBD1 or TRBD2 (6 bases each). V was clipped by 5 bases and J by 1 base, with 12 bases between them. The CDR3 contains 15 residues. Germline V gene lookup returns CDR1 MNHEY and CDR2 SVGEGT. The CDR3 sequence: CASSPGAGAKNIQYF. The CDR3 bases are TGTGCCAGCAGTCCGGGGGCGGGCGCCAAAAACATTCAGTACTTC.

The chain has TRBV2 and TRBJ2-6; D gene ambiguous. V was clipped by 1 base and J by 2 bases, with 12 bases between them. The CDR3 is made up of 17 amino acids. CDR1 is SNHLY and CDR2 is FYNNEI in the germline V gene. CDR3 nucleotides: TGTGCCAGCAGTGAAGGCGCGGTCCAAGCTGGGGCCAACGTCCTGACTTTC. Translated, it gives CASSEGAVQAGANVLTF.

V and J are TRBV10-1 and TRBJ1-2; the D is unclear. There are 10 residues in the CDR3. V lost 2 bases, J lost 8 bases, and 3 bases lay in between. Germline CDR1 reads WNHNN; CDR2 reads SYGVQD (reference sequence). The CDR3 loop reads CASSERGYTF. Here the CDR3 DNA reads TGCGCCAGCAGTGAGCGGGGCTACACCTTC.

CDR3 coding DNA: TGTGCCAGCAGCCGGCTCGAGGCTAGGCACGGCTACACCTTC. Protein product: CASSRLEARHGYTF. The chain carries TRBV5-6 and TRBJ1-2; D unresolved. Trimming stripped 4 bases from V and 8 bases from J, with 18 bases between. There are 14 residues in the CDR3. Germline V lookup: CDR1 SGHDT, CDR2 YYEEEE.